Each of the 16 T cell receptor beta chains below was sequenced from the same sample in a study of blood T cell repertoires in COVID-19 (TCRdb year 2020). The library was built by means of the immunoSEQ multiplex PCR assay. Sourced from immuneACCESS, this table was stored by TCRdb with only in-frame sequences that have V and J called. A share of the clones is absent; for the studies checked, an unresolved V gene accounts for under half, and the remainder has no known explanation. For this sample there are 380,000 or so clones; approximately 85% appear just once. About 2.1% of the sample goes to the ten largest clones. The sequenced sample was PBMCs or T cells enriched from blood (not recorded which). The receptors derive from a woman aged 40 to 50 with acute COVID-19.

The rearrangement links TRBV5-6 to TRBJ2-5; the match to TRBD2 covers 10 bases. V gave up 1 base and J gave up 1 base; unmatched junction bases: 1. This CDR3 spans 15 amino acids. The germline V gene has CDR1 SGHDT and CDR2 YYEEEE. The CDR3 here is CASSLIAGGQETQYF. The CDR3 coding sequence is TGTGCCAGCAGCTTGATAGCGGGGGGCCAAGAGACCCAGTACTTC.

The V gene is TRBV5-4, the J gene TRBJ1-1; possible D gene TRBD1, 5 bases. V was pared by 4 bases and J by 3 bases, with 22 bases between. CDR1 and CDR2 from the germline V gene are SGHNT and YYREEE (reference sequence). The CDR3 spans 17 residues. In DNA form, the CDR3 reads TGTGCCAGCAGCCCGGGTTTGGCCAGGGTCCCTGACACTGAAGCTTTCTTT. This gives the protein CASSPGLARVPDTEAFF.

The J gene is TRBJ1-1, the V gene TRBV6-5; 8 bases align to TRBD1. In germline, CDR1 is MNHEY, CDR2 SVGAGI. This CDR3 spans 14 amino acids. With 6 bases clipped from V and 5 bases from J, the junction kept 8 bases outside the gene matches. Here the CDR3 reads CASRATGDRTEAFF. The CDR3 DNA is TGTGCCAGCAGAGCGACAGGGGATCGGACTGAAGCTTTCTTT.

The table lists this clone with a count of one. This CDR3 reads CASSPTREGYTF. As DNA, the CDR3 is TGTGCCAGCAGTCCGACCCGGGAGGGCTACACCTTC. This chain joins TRBV12-3 or TRBV12-4 and TRBJ1-2; no firm D call. The CDR3 has 12 residues. V lost 5 bases and J lost 8, with 12 bases in between.

The chain uses TRBV3-1 (or the pseudogene TRBV3-2) and TRBJ1-1; D unresolved. The CDR3 sequence is 14 residues long. Germline values: CDR1 LGHDT, CDR2 YNNKEL (reference sequence). V lost 1 base to trimming and J lost 0 bases, with 6 bases between them. CDR3 nucleotides: TGTGCCAGCAGCCAAGGGGGAGTGAACACTGAAGCTTTCTTT. Its protein product is CASSQGGVNTEAFF.

This chain connects TRBV11-3 to TRBJ2-2; D might be TRBD2 (5 bases). Germline V gene sequence: CDR1 SGHNT, CDR2 YENEEA. V lost 6 bases, J lost 2 bases, and 10 bases lay in between. There are 14 residues in the CDR3. The CDR3 sequence is CASRLSGNTGELFF. DNA of the CDR3: TGTGCCAGCAGATTGAGCGGCAACACCGGGGAGCTGTTTTTT.

This clone was counted once. CDR3 coding DNA: TGCGCCAGCAGCACGACTAGCGGGGGATCGTCGACCGGGGAGCTGTTTTTT. It is translated as CASSTTSGGSSTGELFF. The rearrangement joins TRBV5-1 to TRBJ2-2, with 12 bases matching TRBD2. Trimming at V came to 4 bases and at J to 5 bases, leaving 9 bases not matched to a gene. The CDR3 sequence is 17 residues long. Germline V gene lookup returns CDR1 SGHRS and CDR2 YFSETQ.

This clone was detected once. V and J are TRBV6-5 and TRBJ1-3; a possible D gene is TRBD1 (6 bases). Per germline, CDR1 MNHEY and CDR2 SVGAGI. V lost 5 bases, J lost 4 bases, and 9 bases lay in between. This CDR3 is built from 13 residues. This chain's CDR3 is CASSRGQGNTIYF. DNA of the CDR3: TGTGCCAGCAGTCGCGGACAGGGAAACACCATATATTTT.

This clone was picked up one time. V usage is TRBV28 and J usage is TRBJ2-1; 8 bases align to TRBD2. This CDR3 contains 16 residues. Germline values: CDR1 MDHEN, CDR2 SYDVKM. Germline trimming cut 5 bases from V and 1 base from J; bases unmatched to any gene: 7. The CDR3 DNA reads TGTGCCAGCAGTGGGGCCGGGACTAGATCCTACAATGAGCAGTTCTTC. It encodes CASSGAGTRSYNEQFF.

This rearrangement joins TRBV5-1 to TRBJ1-5, with 7 bases aligning to TRBD1. With V trimmed by 1 base and J by 3 bases, 4 bases remained unmatched. Per the germline V gene, CDR1 is SGHRS and CDR2 is YFSETQ. CDR3 size: 15 residues. For the CDR3, the DNA is TGCGCCAGCAGCTTGACGGGACAGTACAATCAGCCCCAGCATTTT. It translates to CASSLTGQYNQPQHF.

This clone was seen just once. The chain is built from TRBV11-2 and TRBJ2-5; 7 nucleotides agree with TRBD1. V lost 4 bases to trimming and J lost 0 bases; unmatched junction nucleotides: 5. Germline CDR1 and CDR2: SGHAT and FQNNGV. The CDR3 consists of 15 residues. CDR3 DNA sequence: TGTGCCAGCAGCTCCTGGACAGGCCACCAAGAGACCCAGTACTTC. This gives the protein CASSSWTGHQETQYF.

The rearrangement uses TRBV19 and TRBJ2-2; tentative D call: TRBD2 (5 bases). Germline-derived CDR1 and CDR2 are LNHDA and SQIVND (reference sequence). The CDR3 spans 19 residues. The V and J ends lost 4 bases and 6 bases respectively, with 27 bases between them. The CDR3 here is CASSTRGRDGRGRAGELFF. As DNA, the CDR3 is TGTGCCAGTAGTACTCGGGGTAGAGACGGGCGTGGTAGGGCCGGGGAGCTGTTTTTT.

The J gene is TRBJ2-3, the V gene TRBV29-1, with 7 positions matching TRBD2. V trimming: 4 bases; J trimming: 2 bases; junction bases outside the gene matches: 9. CDR1 is SQVTM and CDR2 is ANQGSEA in the germline V gene. The CDR3 extends over 15 amino acids. In DNA form, the CDR3 reads TGCAGCGTTGCACAGACTAGCTTTTTCACAGATACGCAGTATTTT. It encodes CSVAQTSFFTDTQYF.

CDR3 bases: TGTGCCAGCAGGCCACAGGGCGGGCTAAGATCACCCCTCCACTTT. It translates to CASRPQGGLRSPLHF. V and J are TRBV2 and TRBJ1-6; D possibly corresponds to TRBD1 (6 bases). CDR1 and CDR2 from the germline V gene are SNHLY and FYNNEI. This CDR3 has 15 residues. V was pared by 6 bases and J by 10 bases, with 19 bases between. The whole variable domain, filled in from reference TRBV2 and TRBJ1-6, reads EPEVTQTPSHQVTQMGQEVILRCVPISNHLYFYWYRQILGQKVEFLVSFYNNEISEKSEIFDDQFSVERPDGSNFTLKIRSTKLEDSAMYFCASRPQGGLRSPLHFGNGTRLTVT.

The rearrangement joins TRBV3-1 (or the pseudogene TRBV3-2) to TRBJ1-5, with D possibly TRBD1 on 6 matching bases. The CDR3 totals 15 residues. CDR1 LGHDT and CDR2 YNNKEL come from the germline V gene (reference sequence). Trimming pared 6 bases from V and 4 bases from J, leaving 16 bases between. CDR3 bases: TGTGCCAGCAGTCAAATGACAGGACCGAATCAGCCCCAGCATTTT. Translating it yields CASSQMTGPNQPQHF.

This rearrangement joins TRBV6-1 to TRBJ2-1, with D tentatively TRBD2 (6 bases). The CDR3 spans 16 residues. V lost 2 bases and J 2 bases, leaving 13 bases between the germline ends. The germline CDR1 and CDR2 sequences are MNHNS and SASEGT. CDR3 DNA: TGTGCCAGCAGTGAACCAGGCCGCGGGGCCTACAATGAGCAGTTCTTC. This sequence encodes CASSEPGRGAYNEQFF.